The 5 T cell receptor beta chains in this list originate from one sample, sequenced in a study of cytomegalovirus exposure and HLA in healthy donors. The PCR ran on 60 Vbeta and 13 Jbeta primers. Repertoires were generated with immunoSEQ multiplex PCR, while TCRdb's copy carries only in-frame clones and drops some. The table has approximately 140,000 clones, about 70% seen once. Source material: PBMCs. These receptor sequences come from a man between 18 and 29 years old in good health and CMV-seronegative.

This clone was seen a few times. The CDR3 DNA reads as TGTGCCAGCAGCCCCGGGACAGAGAACACTGAAGCTTTCTTT. It encodes CASSPGTENTEAFF. The rearrangement uses TRBV6-6 and TRBJ1-1, with 7 nucleotides matching TRBD1. J gave up 1 base and V 6 bases, and 5 bases lay outside the gene matches. CDR1 and CDR2 (germline): MNHNY, SVGAGI (reference sequence). The CDR3 covers 14 residues.

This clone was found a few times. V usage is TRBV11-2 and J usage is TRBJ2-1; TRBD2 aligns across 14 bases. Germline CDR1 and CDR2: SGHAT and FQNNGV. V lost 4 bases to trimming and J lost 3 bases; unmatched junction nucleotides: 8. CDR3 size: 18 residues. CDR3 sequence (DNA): TGTGCCAGCAGCTCGGCCGGGACTAGCGGGAGATTCTACAATGAGCAGTTCTTC. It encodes CASSSAGTSGRFYNEQFF. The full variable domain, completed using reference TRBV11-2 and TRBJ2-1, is EAGVAQSPRYKIIEKRQSVAFWCNPISGHATLYWYQQILGQGPKLLIQFQNNGVVDDSQLPKDRFSAERLKGVDSTLKIQPAKLEDSAVYLCASSSAGTSGRFYNEQFFGPGTRLTVL.

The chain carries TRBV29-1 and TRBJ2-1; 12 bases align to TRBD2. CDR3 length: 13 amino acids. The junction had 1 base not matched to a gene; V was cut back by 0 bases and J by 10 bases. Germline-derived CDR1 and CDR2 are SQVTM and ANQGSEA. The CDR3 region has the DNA TGCAGCGTTGAAGAAACTAGCGGGGGGGAGCAGTTCTTC. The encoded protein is CSVEETSGGEQFF.

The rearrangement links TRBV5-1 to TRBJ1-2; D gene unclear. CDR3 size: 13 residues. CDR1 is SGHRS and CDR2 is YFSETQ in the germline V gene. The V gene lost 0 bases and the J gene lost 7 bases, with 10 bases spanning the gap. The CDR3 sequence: CASSLDGESGYTF. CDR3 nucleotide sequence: TGCGCCAGCAGCTTGGACGGGGAGAGTGGCTACACCTTC.

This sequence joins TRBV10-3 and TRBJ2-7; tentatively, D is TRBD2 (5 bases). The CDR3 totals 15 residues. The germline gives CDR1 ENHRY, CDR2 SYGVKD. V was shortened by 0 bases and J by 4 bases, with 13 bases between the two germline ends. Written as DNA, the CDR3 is TGTGCCATCAGTGAGTCTCGTGGGAGCCGGTACGAGCAGTACTTC. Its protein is CAISESRGSRYEQYF.